The 22 T cell receptor beta chains listed next were all sequenced from one sample in a study of blood T cell repertoires in COVID-19 (dated by TCRdb to 2020 to 2022). Library construction relied on the immunoSEQ multiplex PCR assay. The table comes from immuneACCESS by way of TCRdb, which keeps in-frame sequences with V and J called. Part of the clones is missing from these tables; in studies checked, under half for an unresolved V gene and the rest for unknown reasons. Across this sample there are approximately 210,000 clones, with 83% seen only once. The leading ten clones occupy under 3% of the sample. Sequencing was done on a sample of peripheral blood. The receptors here all came from a woman in her 70s with active or convalescent COVID-19.

The chain is built from TRBV29-1 and TRBJ2-2; 8 bases align to TRBD2. V shed 4 bases, J shed 4 bases, and the junction held 5 bases outside the gene matches. The CDR3 has 14 residues. Germline V gene sequence: CDR1 SQVTM, CDR2 ANQGSEA. The CDR3 loop reads CSVVGREVTGELFF. The CDR3, as DNA: TGCAGCGTTGTGGGGCGGGAGGTCACCGGGGAGCTGTTTTTT.

The V gene is TRBV18, the J gene TRBJ1-2, with D perhaps matching TRBD1 (5 bases). Trimming shortened V by 6 bases and J by 5 bases, and 19 bases separated the two germline ends. This CDR3 is 15 amino acids long. Germline CDR1 and CDR2: KGHSH and LQKENI. The CDR3 sequence is CASSPAGGSRYGYTF. The CDR3 DNA reads TGTGCCAGCTCCCCTGCCGGGGGGAGCAGGTATGGCTACACCTTC.

About this clone itself: Compared with germline, one end of the junction differs, possibly owing to a read error. The chain is built from TRBV12-5 and TRBJ2-7; D is unresolved. The CDR3 covers 14 residues. Germline V gene data show CDR1 as LGHNT and CDR2 as FRNRAP. The CDR3 loop is CASGLNVYSSEQYF. The CDR3, as DNA: TGTGCTAGTGGTTTAAACGTCTATTCCTCCGAGCAGTACTTC.

The chain joins TRBV5-1 to TRBJ1-4; TRBD1 matches at 9 bases. The germline V gene has CDR1 SGHRS and CDR2 YFSETQ. The CDR3 is 14 amino acids. V was pared by 5 bases and J by 8 bases, with 7 bases of the junction left unmatched. The CDR3 is CASRPGQGEEKLFF. For the CDR3, the DNA is TGCGCCAGCAGGCCGGGACAGGGAGAGGAAAAACTGTTTTTT.

The rearrangement links TRBV7-2 to TRBJ2-3, with D unclear. The V gene's germline CDR1 is SGHTA and CDR2 FQGNSA. The V end lost 4 bases, the J end lost 0 bases, and 8 bases lay between the germline ends. This CDR3 comprises 14 residues. CDR3: CASSSLTSTDTQYF. CDR3 nucleotides: TGTGCCAGCAGCTCCTTGACTAGCACAGATACGCAGTATTTT.

The gene calls are TRBV5-1 and TRBJ1-2, with TRBD1 matching over 7 bases. This CDR3 region has 15 residues. J gave up 1 base and V 2 bases, and 5 bases lay outside the gene matches. CDR1 and CDR2 (germline): SGHRS, YFSETQ. The chain's CDR3 is CASSFQQGINYGYTF. CDR3 nucleotides: TGCGCCAGCAGCTTCCAACAGGGGATTAACTATGGCTACACCTTC.

The rearrangement links TRBV7-2 to TRBJ2-7; D uncertain. CDR1 is SGHTA and CDR2 is FQGNSA in the germline V gene. This CDR3 is built from 15 residues. V was pared by 1 base and J by 2 bases, with 12 bases between. The CDR3 loop is CASSLGNWAAYEQYF. In DNA form, the CDR3 reads TGTGCCAGCAGCTTAGGTAATTGGGCTGCCTACGAGCAGTACTTC. Using reference TRBV7-2 and TRBJ2-7 for the parts outside the CDR3, the full variable domain is GAGVSQSPSNKVTEKGKDVELRCDPISGHTALYWYRQSLGQGLEFLIYFQGNSAPDKSGLPSDRFSAERTGGSVSTLTIQRTQQEDSAVYLCASSLGNWAAYEQYFGPGTRLTVT.

J is TRBJ1-3 and V is TRBV3-1 (or the pseudogene TRBV3-2); D is perhaps TRBD1 (5 bases). Germline CDR1 is LGHDT and CDR2 is YNNKEL (reference sequence). The V gene lost 0 bases and the J gene lost 0 bases, with 12 bases spanning the gap. CDR3 length equals 17 residues. For the CDR3, the DNA is TGTGCCAGCAGCCAAGAATATGACAGCATCTCTGGAAACACCATATATTTT. This translates into CASSQEYDSISGNTIYF.

The CDR3 bases are TGTGCCAGCTCCGGGACTTGGGACACTGAAGCTTTCTTT. Translation: CASSGTWDTEAFF. The chain links TRBV6-5 to TRBJ1-1; D possibly corresponds to TRBD1 (5 bases). Germline assignment: CDR1 MNHEY and CDR2 SVGAGI. Trimming left V 8 bases short and J 3 bases short, with 13 bases between. This CDR3 has 13 amino acids.

This chain joins TRBV6-5 and TRBJ2-5; D gene unclear. Germline V gene data show CDR1 as MNHEY and CDR2 as SVGAGI. V was clipped by 8 bases and J by 5 bases, with 9 bases between them. This CDR3 comprises 11 residues. This CDR3 reads CASGTWETQYF. The CDR3 DNA sequence: TGTGCCAGCGGTACATGGGAGACCCAGTACTTC.

This clone was recorded a few times. The gene calls are TRBV7-9 and TRBJ1-2; D not resolved. Trimming took off 2 bases at V and 0 bases at J, with 10 bases between the two ends. The CDR3 is 15 amino acids. Germline CDR1 SEHNR, CDR2 FQNEAQ (reference sequence). The CDR3 DNA sequence: TGTGCCAGCAGCTTATATGTAGTTACTAACTATGGCTACACCTTC. This translates into CASSLYVVTNYGYTF.

The genes are TRBV3-1 (or the pseudogene TRBV3-2) and TRBJ1-2; D is possibly TRBD1 (6 bases). The CDR3 loop spans 12 amino acids. V shed 3 bases and J shed 8 bases, with 10 bases lying between them. Germline CDR1 is LGHDT and CDR2 is YNNKEL (reference sequence). CDR3 bases: TGTGCCAGCAGCCACGACAGGTACGGCTACACCTTC. It encodes CASSHDRYGYTF.

The rearrangement joins TRBV7-9 to TRBJ2-2, with a weak D call TRBD2 (7 bases). V lost 7 bases to trimming and J lost 0 bases, with 15 bases between them. This CDR3 region has 16 residues. Germline CDR1 and CDR2: SEHNR and FQNEAQ (reference sequence). CDR3 sequence (DNA): TGTGCCAGCAACCGAGGGGGAGGGCCGAACACCGGGGAGCTGTTTTTT. It specifies CASNRGGGPNTGELFF.

V usage is TRBV19 and J usage is TRBJ2-1; 11 positions agree with TRBD2. Trimming cost V 0 bases and J 3 bases; bases outside gene matches: 13. This CDR3 contains 20 residues. Germline values: CDR1 LNHDA, CDR2 SQIVND (reference sequence). The CDR3 loop is CASSIDRASGGPIHYNEQFF. The DNA for the CDR3 is TGTGCCAGTAGTATAGATAGGGCTAGCGGGGGGCCAATACACTACAATGAGCAGTTCTTC.

The CDR3 spells CASLPTGGSLSGNTIYF. CDR3 coding DNA: TGTGCCAGCCTACCGACAGGGGGATCCCTCTCTGGAAACACCATATATTTT. The rearrangement uses TRBV28 and TRBJ1-3, with 9 bases identical to TRBD1. From germline, CDR1 is MDHEN and CDR2 SYDVKM. The trim removed 8 bases at V and 0 bases at J, leaving 11 bases unmatched. The CDR3 consists of 17 residues.

The gene calls are TRBV10-1 and TRBJ1-1; no firm D call. Germline V gene data show CDR1 as WNHNN and CDR2 as SYGVQD (reference sequence). The V end lost 7 bases, the J end lost 4 bases, and 19 bases lay between the germline ends. CDR3 length: 15 amino acids. The CDR3 nucleotides read TGCGCCAGCACCCTAGATCGTGATCATGGCACTGAAGCTTTCTTT. Its translation is CASTLDRDHGTEAFF.

The CDR3 DNA reads TGTGCCATCAGTGAGTCTGAGGCCTATAATTCACCCCTCCACTTT. It yields the protein CAISESEAYNSPLHF. The V gene is TRBV10-3, the J gene TRBJ1-6; D is undetermined. The ends were cut back, 0 bases at V and 2 bases at J, with 5 bases in the middle. CDR3 length equals 15 residues. CDR1 and CDR2 (germline): ENHRY, SYGVKD.

The V call is TRBV10-3, the J call TRBJ1-4; D gene unclear. The CDR3 sequence is 15 residues long. Trimming pared 0 bases from V and 2 bases from J, leaving 7 bases between. Germline CDR1 reads ENHRY; CDR2 reads SYGVKD. This chain's CDR3 is CAISESRGTNEKLFF. The DNA for the CDR3 is TGTGCCATCAGTGAGTCGCGAGGGACTAATGAAAAACTGTTTTTT.

J is TRBJ1-6 and V is TRBV2, with D perhaps matching TRBD1 (6 bases). V lost 6 bases to trimming and J lost 3 bases, with 9 bases between them. CDR3 size: 14 residues. Germline lookup yields CDR1 SNHLY and CDR2 FYNNEI. The CDR3 is CASRRQVYNSPLHF. CDR3 nucleotides: TGTGCCAGCAGGAGACAGGTCTATAATTCACCCCTCCACTTT.

This clone turned up a few times. This chain uses TRBV16 with TRBJ2-5; TRBD2 is a possible D gene (6 bases). Between the trimmed V and J ends, which lost 1 base and 4 bases, there was a span of 7 bases. The V gene's germline CDR1 is KGHSY and CDR2 FQNENV. The CDR3 runs 13 residues. The CDR3 loop reads CASSQLGGETQYF. CDR3 coding DNA: TGTGCCAGCAGCCAATTGGGGGGAGAGACCCAGTACTTC.

This chain joins TRBV4-2 and TRBJ2-5; TRBD2 agrees at 8 bases. Germline V gene data show CDR1 as LGHNA and CDR2 as YNFKEQ. CDR3 length equals 18 residues. J was trimmed by 5 bases and V by 0 bases; bases with no gene match: 14. The CDR3 DNA is TGTGCCAGCAGCCAAGATGTTCGGGGCAGCGGGGGTAGGGAGACCCAGTACTTC. Translated, it gives CASSQDVRGSGGRETQYF.

This clone was counted between two and nine times. The V call is TRBV11-2, the J call TRBJ2-5; D perhaps matches TRBD1 (6 bases). Germline V gene sequence: CDR1 SGHAT, CDR2 FQNNGV. The CDR3 covers 16 residues. V was cut by 0 bases and J by 4 bases, with 15 bases left in between. The CDR3 coding sequence is TGTGCCAGCAGCTTAGAGATTCAACTAGGGGGAGAGACCCAGTACTTC. Translating gives CASSLEIQLGGETQYF.